This TCR beta chain came from a study of T cells in Graves' hyperthyroidism and ophthalmopathy. Study-level results: Blood also held most thyroid clonotypes expanded beyond 0.001.

The J segment lost 3 bases and the V segment lost 5 bases, leaving 7 bases of the junction unmatched. CDR1 and CDR2 (germline): PRHDT, FYEKMQ (reference sequence). This CDR3 spans 17 amino acids. The authors deemed Graves' hyperthyroidism stable absent ophthalmopathy progression within 18 months. Orbital computed tomography, thyroid ultrasound, serum thyroxine and TRAb, and clinical symptoms together informed the diagnoses. This clonotype turned up a few times. Its antigen is not known. TCR beta CDR3 region amplification was performed from RNA transcripts. Researchers ran a first-round RT-PCR on the TCR CDR3 using the HTBI primer set. TCRdb passed the multiplex PCR reads through MiXCR, listing each CDR3 protein once. Of about 740,000 distinct CDR3 sequences in the sample, 14% were seen once.

The sample was blood. The source of this sequence is a woman between 18 and 30 years old with Graves' hyperthyroidism. The chain uses TRBV13 and TRBJ2-4; 13 bases align to TRBD2. The CDR3 protein is CASSMGLAGTSKNIQYF. In DNA, the CDR3 is TGTGCCAGCAGCATGGGACTAGCGGGGACGAGCAAAAACATTCAGTACTTC. The full variable domain, completed using reference TRBV13 and TRBJ2-4, is AAGVIQSPRHLIKEKRETATLKCYPIPRHDTVYWYQQGPGQDPQFLISFYEKMQSDKGSIPDRFSAQQFSDYHSELNMSSLELGDSALYFCASSMGLAGTSKNIQYFGAGTRLSVL.